The source of this T cell receptor (beta chain) is a study of blood T cells in healthy people across ages. Primers used in a second PCR of about 6 to 11 cycles were a sample-barcoded 5' primer and a J-beta primer mix. With 12 random nucleotides, a template-switch adaptor tagged each individual cDNA molecule. TCRdb ran MiXCR on the 5' RACE reads and lists one entry per CDR3 protein. The sample consists of over 1,500,000 distinct CDR3 sequences, about two fifths of them appearing once. This CDR3 is built from 16 residues. With 0 bases clipped from V and 3 bases from J, the junction kept 6 bases outside the gene matches. For every donor, a draw yielded approximately 9.9 milliliters of peripheral blood.

The sequence came from a human donor in good health. V usage is TRBV12-3 or TRBV12-4 and J usage is TRBJ2-7; 9 bases line up with TRBD2. The material sequenced was blood. CDR3 amino acids: CASSLARGGPYYEQYF. The DNA of the CDR3 is TGTGCCAGCAGTTTAGCGCGGGGGGGACCGTACTACGAGCAGTACTTC.